This is a list of T cell receptor beta chains from one sample in a study of blood T cell repertoires in COVID-19. TCRdb's table, derived via immunoSEQ multiplex PCR, lists solely in-frame clones and lacks some. The table records almost 200,000 clones, 85% of them present only once. Sequenced sample: peripheral blood. The receptors stem from a man aged 55 to 70 with COVID-19, enrolled during active disease. The CDR3 runs from the conserved cysteine through the conserved F or W.

cdr3_aa	v_call	j_call
CASSRQGSSKNIQYF	TRBV7-2	TRBJ2-4
CAISEGATDTQYF	TRBV10-3	TRBJ2-3
CASVYRDGAFF	TRBV12-5	TRBJ1-1
CASSVGSGSRGDTQYF	TRBV9	TRBJ2-3
CASSQERSPYEQYF	TRBV4-2	TRBJ2-7
CASSDFQTGSYEQYF	TRBV10-1	TRBJ2-7
CASSIDRDTEAFF	TRBV19	TRBJ1-1
CSVEDGTGGSQPQHF	TRBV29-1	TRBJ1-5
CASSPVAVGNTIYF	TRBV11-2	TRBJ1-3
CASGLDRGPYEQYF	TRBV5-1	TRBJ2-7
CASSFQVSTDTQYF	TRBV5-1	TRBJ2-3
CASSSSGTGGEEQYF	TRBV11-2	TRBJ2-7
CASSLEQAGYTF	TRBV5-1	TRBJ1-2
CASSPGQGGYSGEKLFF	TRBV7-9	TRBJ1-4
CASSLYSGNTIYF	TRBV19	TRBJ1-3
CASSENDNDRVFVGYTF	TRBV2	TRBJ1-2
CASSLPRVGSGANVLTF	TRBV5-4	TRBJ2-6
CASSNPHRGGYTF	TRBV12-3/TRBV12-4	TRBJ1-2
CASSLAGTSWNEQFF	TRBV5-1	TRBJ2-1
CATSDLLLDRGGKLFF	TRBV24-1	TRBJ1-4
CASSDPGQGNSPLHF	TRBV6-1	TRBJ1-6
CASSLTGGGAYNSPLHF	TRBV4-3	TRBJ1-6
CASTPPGQGTEAFF	TRBV6-5	TRBJ1-1
CASSGGQWNTEAFF	TRBV5-4	TRBJ1-1
CAWSVRGYSNQPQHF	TRBV30	TRBJ1-5
CASSGGWGQMNTEAFF	TRBV27	TRBJ1-1
CASSQDWARAGTGANVLTF	TRBV4-3	TRBJ2-6
CASSYSRDMNTEAFF	TRBV6-5	TRBJ1-1
CASSSGLAGDHEQYF	TRBV7-3	TRBJ2-7
CASSLDISSYEQYF	TRBV5-5	TRBJ2-7
CASSPLFNLAGNEQFF	TRBV7-8	TRBJ2-1
CASSQAPTDYEQYF	TRBV3-1/TRBV3-2	TRBJ2-7
CASSQDSGGINYGYTF	TRBV4-2	TRBJ1-2
CASRAGPNTEAFF	TRBV6-5	TRBJ1-1
CASSPGGQETQYF	TRBV18	TRBJ2-5
CASSLEPGGNTIYF	TRBV11-2	TRBJ1-3
CASSLTGTGNTIYF	TRBV5-1	TRBJ1-3
CASSPIGGNIQYF	TRBV5-4	TRBJ2-4
CAISESEGGNTGELFF	TRBV10-3	TRBJ2-2
CASSFRLGGGSPLHF	TRBV28	TRBJ1-6
CASSLWLAGGEYEQYF	TRBV28	TRBJ2-7
CASSDRGQETQYF	TRBV6-1	TRBJ2-5
CASSSDRGNEQFF	TRBV7-7	TRBJ2-1
CASSVAGTGLWETQYF	TRBV9	TRBJ2-5
CASSSPLRGGNNQPQHF	TRBV19	TRBJ1-5
CASSRTGDNQPQHF	TRBV18	TRBJ1-5
CASSLAGGSTDTQYF	TRBV7-9	TRBJ2-3
CASSPATGGDNYGYTF	TRBV18	TRBJ1-2
CASSQERGGSNTEAFF	TRBV14	TRBJ1-1
CASRLVRQGYGYTF	TRBV13	TRBJ1-2
CASSQDTYTGELFF	TRBV7-2	TRBJ2-2
CASSEDRSFYGYTF	TRBV6-1	TRBJ1-2
CASSDSGRSLGGEQFF	TRBV10-1	TRBJ2-1